This entry features one T cell receptor (beta chain) sequence. Its matching antigen is unknown. Incorporated into the TCR beta cDNA libraries were unique molecular identifiers, which served to reduce PCR and sequencing biases. TCRdb independently ran MiXCR on the PCR reads; one entry per CDR3 protein. The sample contains over 150,000 distinct CDR3 sequences, approximately 30% of which appear only once. The CDR3 is 14 residues long. CDR1 is SGHRS and CDR2 is YFSETQ in the germline V gene. With 2 bases removed from V and 0 bases from J, the gap between germline ends came to 8 bases. The sample comes from a study of post-analysis software for immune sequencing data. The study's findings and limits: Patients with multiple sclerosis recorded significantly lower normalized Chao1 diversity than controls, the study found. Among roughly five TRBV segments more frequent in patients than controls were TRBV5-6, TRBV5-1 and TRBV20-1. Strong co-clustering by F measure was seen for same-batch samples.

The chain recombines TRBV5-1 with TRBJ1-1; D is unclear. The sample taken for sequencing was blood. This clonotype was obtained from a girl aged 10 to 17 with multiple sclerosis. The CDR3 is CASSFGGMNTEAFF. CDR3 DNA sequence: TGCGCCAGCAGCTTCGGCGGGATGAACACTGAAGCTTTCTTT.